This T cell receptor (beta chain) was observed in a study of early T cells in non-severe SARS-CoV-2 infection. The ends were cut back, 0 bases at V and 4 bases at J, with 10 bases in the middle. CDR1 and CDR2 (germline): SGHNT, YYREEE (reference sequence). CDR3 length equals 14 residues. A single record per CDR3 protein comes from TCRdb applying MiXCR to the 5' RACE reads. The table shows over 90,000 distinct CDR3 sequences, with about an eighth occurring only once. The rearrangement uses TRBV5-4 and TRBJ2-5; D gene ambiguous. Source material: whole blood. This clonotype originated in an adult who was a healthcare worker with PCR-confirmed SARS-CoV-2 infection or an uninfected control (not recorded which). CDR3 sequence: CASSLDRPTETQYF. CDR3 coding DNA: TGTGCCAGCAGCTTGGATAGACCCACAGAGACCCAGTACTTC.